The clone carrying this T cell receptor beta chain was observed many times. Its antigen is as yet unknown. This record belongs to a study of T cell repertoires in cytomegalovirus infection. Study background: Public TCR beta signatures provided an indication of both CMV infection and a matching HLA type.

MiXCR was run by TCRdb on the reads, yielding one entry per CDR3 protein. The sample shows 54,000 or so distinct CDR3 sequences, more than 25% of them seen only once. General study points: CMV-specific HLA-C-restricted TCR beta clonotypes dominated the ex vivo response.

Material: PBMCs, sequenced either directly or after in vitro stimulation (not recorded which). The sequence derives from a human donor in good health (CMV status not recorded). Some clones in this sample may be carry-over from other donors' samples.

The CDR3 region is CASSPRLWVSYNQPQHF. The CDR3 nucleotides are TGTGCCAGCAGCCCCCGACTGTGGGTTTCTTACAATCAGCCCCAGCATTTT. The chain uses TRBV7-2 and TRBJ1-5; D is unclear. From germline, CDR1 is SGHTA and CDR2 FQGNSA. The CDR3 covers 17 residues. V dropped 5 bases and J dropped 3 bases, with 20 bases sitting between them.